This TCR beta chain came from a study of T cell responses to AZD1222 COVID-19 vaccine. For the study at large: Pooled together were second doses at about 4 or about 12 weeks.

The CDR3 length is 16 residues. J gave up 1 base and V 3 bases, and 7 bases lay outside the gene matches. CDR1 KGHDR and CDR2 SFDVKD come from the germline V gene. Clones were read by immunoSEQ multiplex PCR, and TCRdb kept only the in-frame ones, dropping some. The repertoire holds around 88,000 clones, with roughly 90% as singletons. The chain employs TRBV24-1 and TRBJ1-1; 7 nucleotides align to TRBD1. The origin of this receptor is an adult in good health. Sequenced here: peripheral blood, sampled on day 0 of AZD1222 vaccination. The CDR3 region is CATSDSSAGGNTEAFF. CDR3 coding DNA: TGTGCCACCAGTGATAGTTCGGCAGGGGGGAACACTGAAGCTTTCTTT.